The subject of this entry is one TCR beta chain. The sample comes from a study of shared clonotypes between healthy human individuals. Study-wide background: CD4 naive cells filled three plates per donor, CD4 memory three, CD8 naive two and CD8 memory one.

Splitting of CD4+ cells produced CD45RA+ naive and CD45RA-negative memory subsets. Evenly divided among several immunoSEQ plates was the genomic DNA of each subset. Clones were sequenced by immunoSEQ multiplex PCR, and TCRdb holds only the in-frame ones, with some missing. The sample contains about 2.4 million clones, approximately 90% of which appear only once. The CDR3 spans 12 residues. In germline, CDR1 is MDHEN, CDR2 SYDVKM. Trimming removed 8 bases from V and 2 bases from J, with 7 bases in between. The chain has TRBV28 and TRBJ1-3; D remains unclear. This TCR came from a man aged 18 to 29 in good health. Sequenced sample: naive CD4+ T cells sorted from blood. The sample's subset: CD45RA+ positively selected. CDR3 nucleotide sequence: TGTGCCAGCTGCCCCCCTGGAAACACCATATATTTT. It yields the protein CASCPPGNTIYF.